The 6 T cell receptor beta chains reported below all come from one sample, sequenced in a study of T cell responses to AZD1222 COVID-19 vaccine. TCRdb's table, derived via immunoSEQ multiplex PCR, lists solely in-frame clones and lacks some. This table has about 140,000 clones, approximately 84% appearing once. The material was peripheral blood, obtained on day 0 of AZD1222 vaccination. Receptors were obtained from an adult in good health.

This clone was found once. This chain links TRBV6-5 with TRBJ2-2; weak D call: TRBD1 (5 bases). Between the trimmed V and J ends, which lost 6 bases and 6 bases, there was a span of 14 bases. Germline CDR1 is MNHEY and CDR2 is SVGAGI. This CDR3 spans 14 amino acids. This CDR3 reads CASSAWGGAGELFF. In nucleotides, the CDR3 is TGTGCCAGCAGCGCCTGGGGCGGAGCCGGGGAGCTGTTTTTT.

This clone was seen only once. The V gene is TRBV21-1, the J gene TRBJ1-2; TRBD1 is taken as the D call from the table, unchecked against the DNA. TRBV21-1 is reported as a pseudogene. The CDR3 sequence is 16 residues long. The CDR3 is CASSKEGTGVEGGYTF. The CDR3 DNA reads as TGTGCCAGCAGCAAAGAAGGGACAGGGGTTGAGGGTGGCTACACCTTC.

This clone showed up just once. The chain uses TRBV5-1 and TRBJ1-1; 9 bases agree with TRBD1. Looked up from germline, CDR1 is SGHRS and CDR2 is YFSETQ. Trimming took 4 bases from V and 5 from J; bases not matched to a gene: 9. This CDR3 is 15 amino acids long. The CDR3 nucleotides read TGCGCCAGCAGCCCCGTCCTGACAGGGGGGACTGAAGCTTTCTTT. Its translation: CASSPVLTGGTEAFF. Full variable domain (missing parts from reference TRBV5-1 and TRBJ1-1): KAGVTQTPRYLIKTRGQQVTLSCSPISGHRSVSWYQQTPGQGLQFLFEYFSETQRNKGNFPGRFSGRQFSNSRSEMNVSTLELGDSALYLCASSPVLTGGTEAFFGQGTRLTVV.

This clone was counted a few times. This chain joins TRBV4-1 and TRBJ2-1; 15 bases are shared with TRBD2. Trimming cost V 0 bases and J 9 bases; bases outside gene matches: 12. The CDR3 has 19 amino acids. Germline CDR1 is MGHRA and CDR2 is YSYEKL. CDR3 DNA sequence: TGCGCCAGCAGCCAAGACCGAGGATCGGGACTAGCGGGGGGTGTTGAGCAGTTCTTC. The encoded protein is CASSQDRGSGLAGGVEQFF.

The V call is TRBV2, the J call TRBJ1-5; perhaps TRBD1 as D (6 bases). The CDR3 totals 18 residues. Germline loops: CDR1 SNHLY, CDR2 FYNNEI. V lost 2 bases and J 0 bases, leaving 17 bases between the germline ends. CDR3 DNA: TGTGCCAGCAGTGAAAGGGGGGCAACTCTAGATAGCAATCAGCCCCAGCATTTT. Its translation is CASSERGATLDSNQPQHF.

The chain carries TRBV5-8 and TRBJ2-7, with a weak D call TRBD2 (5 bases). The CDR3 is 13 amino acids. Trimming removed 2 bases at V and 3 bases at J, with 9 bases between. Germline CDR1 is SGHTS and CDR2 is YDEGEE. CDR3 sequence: CASSFRGFYEQYF. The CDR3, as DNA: TGTGCCAGCAGCTTTCGAGGGTTCTACGAGCAGTACTTC.